Below, 6 T cell receptor beta chains from the same sample are listed, as sequenced in a study of CD4 T cells in relation to SARS-CoV-2 and coronaviruses (dated by TCRdb to the early 2020s). The library was obtained by the immunoSEQ multiplex PCR assay. The table comes from immuneACCESS by way of TCRdb, which keeps in-frame sequences with V and J called. Part of the clones is missing from these tables; in studies checked, under half for an unresolved V gene and the rest for unknown reasons. This sample is represented by 12,000 or so clones; roughly three quarters of them were singletons. The ten largest account for over 6.5% of the sample. These receptors lack a known antigen. CD4+ T cells from unexposed donors were collected before the COVID-19 pandemic (2011-2018). The EasySep CD4+ T cell isolation kit was used to isolate CD4+ T cells once the cultures had run for roughly 10 days. The source material was CD4+ T cells from PBMCs, cultured in vitro. These receptors all stem from a human donor in good health.

The CDR3 protein is CASSQAGQVYEQYF. CDR3 sequence (DNA): TGCGCCAGCAGCCAAGCAGGACAGGTCTACGAGCAGTACTTC. The chain couples TRBV4-1 to TRBJ2-7; 7 bases fit TRBD1. Germline CDR1 is MGHRA and CDR2 is YSYEKL. The CDR3 length is 14 residues. J lost 3 bases, V lost 1 base, and 3 bases had no gene match.

The V and J genes are TRBV27 and TRBJ1-6; D not resolved. The germline V gene encodes CDR1 MNHEY and CDR2 SMNVEV (reference sequence). This CDR3 has 13 residues. Trimming took off 3 bases at V and 6 bases at J, with 6 bases between the two ends. As DNA, the CDR3 is TGTGCCAGCAGTTTCATCGGTAATTCACCCCTCCACTTT. As protein: CASSFIGNSPLHF.

The rearrangement joins TRBV18 to TRBJ2-1; perhaps TRBD2 as D (6 bases). V was trimmed by 3 bases and J by 1 base, leaving 10 bases between them. The germline V gene has CDR1 KGHSH and CDR2 LQKENI. This CDR3 spans 15 amino acids. The CDR3 nucleotides are TGTGCCAGCTCACCGGGGGGTAGGTCCTACAATGAGCAGTTCTTC. Amino acids: CASSPGGRSYNEQFF.

V and J are TRBV5-1 and TRBJ2-7; 11 positions agree with TRBD2. This CDR3 has 15 residues. V dropped 4 bases and J dropped 6; count of bases not matched to a gene: 9. From germline, CDR1 is SGHRS and CDR2 YFSETQ. The CDR3 coding sequence is TGCGCCAGCAGCCCTTTAGCGGGAGGGCCGGGCGAGCAGTACTTC. Protein: CASSPLAGGPGEQYF.

There are a few counts of this clone. The chain couples TRBV25-1 to TRBJ1-6; D unresolved. V lost 1 base and J 5 bases, leaving 12 bases between the germline ends. The length of the CDR3 is 16 residues. Germline lookup yields CDR1 MGHDK and CDR2 SYGVNS. The DNA for the CDR3 is TGTGCCAGCAGTGAATCCGCTTTTGGGAATAATTCACCCCTCCACTTT. Translated, it gives CASSESAFGNNSPLHF.

The rearrangement joins TRBV4-1 to TRBJ2-7; 8 nucleotides agree with TRBD1. Germline trimming cut 5 bases from V and 2 bases from J; bases unmatched to any gene: 5. The CDR3 is 14 amino acids. Germline V gene data show CDR1 as MGHRA and CDR2 as YSYEKL. CDR3 DNA: TGCGCCAGCAGCAAGACAGGGGCAACCTACGAGCAGTACTTC. It yields the protein CASSKTGATYEQYF.